Presented here are 16 T cell receptor beta chains from one specimen sequenced in a study of Tregs in tolerant kidney transplant recipients. Assay used: immunoSEQ multiplex PCR; TCRdb lists only in-frame clones, some missing. The sample consists of hundreds of thousands of clones, roughly 84% of them appearing once. Sequenced sample: CD4+ T cells from blood. These receptors were obtained from a human donor in good health.

J is TRBJ1-2 and V is TRBV5-6; 8 bases agree with TRBD1. The germline CDR1 and CDR2 sequences are SGHDT and YYEEEE. Unmatched junction bases numbered 2, after V lost 2 bases and J lost 2 bases. The CDR3 consists of 14 residues. Here the CDR3 DNA reads TGTGCCAGCAGCTTTACAGGGGGGAACTATGGCTACACCTTC. It encodes CASSFTGGNYGYTF.

V and J are TRBV28 and TRBJ1-4; D may be TRBD1 (5 bases). V lost 8 bases, J lost 8 bases, and 21 bases lay in between. Germline assignment: CDR1 MDHEN and CDR2 SYDVKM. The CDR3 runs 15 residues. The CDR3 DNA reads as TGTGCCAGCGGCCGATGGGGGGTAACGGGCGAAAAACTGTTTTTT. Amino acid sequence: CASGRWGVTGEKLFF.

The rearrangement uses TRBV7-3 and TRBJ2-3; D may be TRBD1 (6 bases). Germline V gene sequence: CDR1 SGHTA, CDR2 FQGTGA. V lost 8 bases, J lost 1 base, and 10 bases lay in between. CDR3 size: 13 residues. CDR3 loop: CASGNRGTDTQYF. The CDR3 DNA reads as TGTGCCAGCGGCAACAGGGGCACAGATACGCAGTATTTT.

The chain couples TRBV4-2 to TRBJ2-1; 9 nucleotides line up with TRBD2. The length of the CDR3 is 18 residues. The V segment lost 2 bases and the J segment 12 bases; nucleotides outside the gene matches: 20. Germline V gives CDR1 LGHNA, CDR2 YNFKEQ. DNA for the CDR3: TGTGCCAGCAGCCAATCCTCTAGCGGGCTAGCGGGATCCGGGGGGCAGTTCTTC. It encodes CASSQSSSGLAGSGGQFF.

V usage is TRBV9 and J usage is TRBJ2-2, with TRBD2 matching over 9 bases. V lost 4 bases to trimming and J lost 1 base; unmatched junction nucleotides: 5. Germline-derived CDR1 and CDR2 are SGDLS and YYNGEE. The CDR3 spans 16 residues. DNA for the CDR3: TGTGCCAGCAGCCCCCGACTAGCGGAGAACACCGGGGAGCTGTTTTTT. As protein: CASSPRLAENTGELFF.

This clone was counted between two and nine times. The chain links TRBV30 to TRBJ2-5; D possibly corresponds to TRBD1 (6 bases). V gave up 5 bases and J gave up 5 bases, with 21 bases separating them. Germline V gives CDR1 GTSNPN, CDR2 SVGIG (reference sequence). CDR3 length: 15 amino acids. Here the CDR3 DNA reads TGTGCCTGGTCGACAGGTGGAACGTCCGCGGAGACCCAGTACTTC. Translated, it gives CAWSTGGTSAETQYF.

The chain carries TRBV27 and TRBJ2-1; 11 bases agree with TRBD2. The germline V gene has CDR1 MNHEY and CDR2 SMNVEV (reference sequence). The CDR3 is 14 amino acids. The trim removed 6 bases at V and 10 bases at J, leaving 8 bases unmatched. The CDR3 DNA reads TGTGCCAGCAGACGACTAGCGGGATTGGGCGAGCAGTTCTTC. This codes for CASRRLAGLGEQFF.

CDR3 residues: CASSPGKNTEAFF. The DNA for the CDR3 is TGTGCCAGCTCACCAGGGAAGAACACTGAAGCTTTCTTT. This chain links TRBV18 with TRBJ1-1; D remains ambiguous. The germline V gene encodes CDR1 KGHSH and CDR2 LQKENI. This CDR3 has 13 amino acids. Trimming pared 2 bases from V and 1 base from J, leaving 5 bases between. The variable domain in full, completed from reference TRBV18 and TRBJ1-1, reads NAGVMQNPRHLVRRRGQEARLRCSPMKGHSHVYWYRQLPEEGLKFMVYLQKENIIDESGMPKERFSAEFPKEGPSILRIQQVVRGDSAAYFCASSPGKNTEAFFGQGTRLTVV.

The sample holds a few counts of this clone. The J gene is TRBJ2-5, the V gene TRBV2; no clear D gene. V was clipped by 7 bases and J by 0 bases, with 6 bases between them. The CDR3 sequence is 12 residues long. Germline CDR1 SNHLY, CDR2 FYNNEI. CDR3 amino acids: CASTPHQETQYF. The DNA for the CDR3 is TGTGCCAGCACCCCCCACCAAGAGACCCAGTACTTC.

This clone was detected a few times. The chain links TRBV19 to TRBJ1-1; no clear D gene. V was pared by 3 bases and J by 0 bases, with 14 bases between. This CDR3 is built from 16 residues. Germline V lookup: CDR1 LNHDA, CDR2 SQIVND (reference sequence). The CDR3 region is CASSIFGRTMNTEAFF. DNA of the CDR3: TGTGCCAGTAGTATCTTTGGCAGAACCATGAACACTGAAGCTTTCTTT.

The genes are TRBV6-5 and TRBJ2-1; D gene uncertain. V was cut by 6 bases and J by 5 bases, with 11 bases left in between. Germline V gives CDR1 MNHEY, CDR2 SVGAGI. The CDR3 consists of 13 residues. In DNA form, the CDR3 reads TGTGCCAGCAGCCTCTATGAGGACAATGAGCAGTTCTTC. Amino acid sequence: CASSLYEDNEQFF.

The chain employs TRBV18 and TRBJ1-3; tentatively, D is TRBD1 (5 bases). The CDR3 spans 15 residues. Germline V gene data show CDR1 as KGHSH and CDR2 as LQKENI. V lost 3 bases, J lost 1 base, and 10 bases lay in between. The CDR3 coding sequence is TGTGCCAGCTCACCCGCAGGGTATTCTGGAAACACCATATATTTT. This sequence encodes CASSPAGYSGNTIYF.

The genes are TRBV18 and TRBJ2-5; D is uncertain. Germline-derived CDR1 and CDR2 are KGHSH and LQKENI. Trimming took 2 bases from V and 5 from J, leaving 15 bases between them. The CDR3 loop spans 15 amino acids. CDR3 amino acids: CASSPAAASRETQYF. For the CDR3, the DNA is TGTGCCAGCTCACCAGCGGCAGCTTCAAGGGAGACCCAGTACTTC.

This chain joins TRBV5-6 and TRBJ1-2; no reliable D call. V was trimmed by 2 bases and J by 1 base, leaving 15 bases between them. Per germline, CDR1 SGHDT and CDR2 YYEEEE. The CDR3 is made up of 16 amino acids. The DNA for the CDR3 is TGTGCCAGCAGCTTATGGACGGATCTGTATAACTATGGCTACACCTTC. Translating it yields CASSLWTDLYNYGYTF.

The chain couples TRBV6-1 to TRBJ1-2; 8 bases fit TRBD1. This CDR3 is 14 amino acids long. Losses at the gene ends were 1 base for V and 10 bases for J; bases not matched to a gene: 8. Germline V lookup: CDR1 MNHNS, CDR2 SASEGT. The CDR3 coding sequence is TGTGCCAGCAGTGAAGGGGGGACAGGATTGCCCTACACCTTC. Amino acid sequence: CASSEGGTGLPYTF.

J is TRBJ2-5 and V is TRBV7-9; TRBD1 aligns across 11 bases. The CDR3 sequence is 14 residues long. The germline CDR1 and CDR2 sequences are SEHNR and FQNEAQ (reference sequence). Trimming cost V 5 bases and J 7 bases; bases outside gene matches: 6. The CDR3, as DNA: TGTGCCAGCAGCCAGGGACAGGGGGAAGGGACCCAGTACTTC. Protein product: CASSQGQGEGTQYF.